This T cell receptor (beta chain) appears in the sequencing data of a study of T cell responses to AZD1222 COVID-19 vaccine. Regarding the study as a whole: An increase in Spike-specific TCR breadth and depth was observed after two AZD1222 doses.

A note on this clone: As yet, its antigen is unknown.

Using immunoSEQ multiplex PCR, the repertoire was profiled, and TCRdb retains in-frame clones only, with some absent. The sample has roughly 100,000 clones, nearly 90% seen once. The V end was cut by 3 bases, the J end by 8 bases, with 10 bases between. Per germline, CDR1 KGHSH and CDR2 LQKENI. This CDR3 has 12 amino acids. The sequence derives from an adult in good health. Specimen: peripheral blood, collected on day 0 of AZD1222 vaccination. The chain has TRBV18 and TRBJ1-2; possible D gene TRBD1, 5 bases. The CDR3 coding sequence is TGTGCCAGCTCACCCGCAGGGAGCGGCTACACCTTC. Its translation: CASSPAGSGYTF.